The clone carrying this T cell receptor beta chain was counted many times. The record originates from a study of T cell repertoires in cytomegalovirus infection. Overall study: Matching HLA type and CMV infection were both indicated by public TCR beta signatures.

Germline V CDR1 and CDR2: SGHTA, FQGNSA. Between the trimmed V and J ends, which lost 5 bases and 4 bases, there was a span of 14 bases. CDR3 length: 15 residues. Via MiXCR, TCRdb re-called the reads, giving one row per CDR3 protein. The profile shows around 320,000 distinct CDR3 sequences, approximately 9.5% of them singletons. Sequencing was carried out using PBMCs. This clonotype was sampled from a human donor in good health (CMV status not recorded). Some clones in this sample may be carry-over from other donors' samples. V is TRBV7-2 and J is TRBJ2-2, with a weak D call TRBD2 (6 bases). This chain's CDR3 is CASSRDSAGTGELFF. The CDR3 DNA follows: TGTGCCAGCAGCCGGGACTCAGCTGGCACCGGGGAGCTGTTTTTT.